This T cell receptor (beta chain) was found in a study of regulatory T cells in long-lasting Graves disease (dated by TCRdb to about 2021). Looking at the study overall: Newly diagnosed Graves' disease patients had taken antithyroid drugs for less than 3 months. The study took place in China and was registered as a clinical trial. Persistent Graves' disease patients were compared with newly diagnosed Graves' disease patients by peripheral blood TCR sequencing and RNA sequencing. A total of approximately 35 samples underwent TCR sequencing: around 13 from persistent and roughly 20 from newly diagnosed Graves' disease patients. The full study reports these points: Compared with newly diagnosed patients, patients with persistent Graves' disease had lower TCR Shannon entropy and fewer highly expanded clones, which suggests clonal expansion. A larger number of public clonotypes was shared among persistent patients (around 2,700) than among newly diagnosed patients (about 990). TRBV28, TRBJ1-2 and TRBJ2-5 were preferentially used in persistent disease, while TRBV20-1 and TRBJ2-1 were favored in newly diagnosed disease. Only the TCR beta chain was sequenced and analyzed. Peripheral blood alone was examined, since thyroid tissue, which constituted the primary lesion, could not be accessed. The small sample size was acknowledged by the authors as a limitation that may reduce accuracy.

Libraries were built with multiplex PCR. The sequencer was an Illumina HiSeq 4000. iRepertoire HTBI primers and Arm-PCR amplification of CDR3 regions were used to construct TCR beta libraries. PCR products were gel purified before sequencing. Under the source paper's analysis protocol: A total of roughly 58 TRBV and approximately 15 TRBJ segments were identified across samples and were used for gene usage analysis of CDR3 amino acid clonotypes. Filtered high-quality paired reads were merged into contigs using COPE and FqMerger. Contigs were aligned with BLAST to IMGT TRBV, TRBD and TRBJ reference genes, and CDR3 was defined per IMGT. Any clonotype with a frequency above 0.1% was counted as a highly expanded clone. Shannon entropy was used to measure repertoire diversity, and the Gini coefficient was used to measure V-J evenness. Clonotypes shared by more than one individual were considered public. TCRdb's own reprocessing of the public reads used fastp at Q25 and MiXCR and kept productive beta chains. Duplicate CDR3 protein sequences are folded into a single record with the most common DNA and genes. TCRdb, not the authors, supplied the V and J calls. Within this sample are some 600,000 distinct CDR3 sequences, with roughly 15% of them counted one time only. The ten largest make up more than 10% of the sample.

Sample time point, as interpreted from the label and publication: newly diagnosed GD, antithyroid drugs for less than 3 months. For both TCR sequencing and RNA sequencing, RNA was extracted from PBMCs in TRIzol. The diagnosis of Graves' disease followed American Thyroid Association guidelines. Recruitment of patients was carried out at an endocrinology department in Xi'an, China. From each patient, approximately 9 milliliters of peripheral blood was collected into an EDTA anticoagulant tube. PBMCs were isolated by Ficoll Paque Plus density gradient separation without further T cell sorting. RNA quality was checked with an Agilent 2100 Bioanalyzer and agarose gel, and concentration with a NanoDrop 2000. CDR1 and CDR2 (SGHAT, FQNNGV) derive from the germline V gene. Its CDR3 holds 13 amino acids, cysteine through phenylalanine. The sequence is cut down to CDR3 DNA, 39 bases in frame from base 1. Trimming takes 1 base from V and 10 bases from J, and the germline ends sit 12 bases apart.

Ten or more counts support this clonotype. It has no known antigen specificity. Per-base qualities were not stored, and no clone one base away is much larger. This same sample was also taken into another study, of T cells in Graves' hyperthyroidism and ophthalmopathy. Taken from the second paper: Graves' hyperthyroidism was defined as stable when no progression to ophthalmopathy occurred over 18 months of follow-up. Hyperthyroidism patients were newly diagnosed, had a disease duration of under 2 months, and were aged 18 to 65 years. Any patient with an uncontrolled infection, another autoimmune disease, pregnancy or lactation was excluded. Diagnoses were established on the basis of clinical symptoms, serum thyroxine and TRAb, thyroid ultrasound, and orbital computed tomography. For the first round of RT-PCR on the TCR CDR3, the HTBI primer set was used together with the Qiagen OneStep RT-PCR kit. Blood samples also contained most of the expanded thyroid clonotypes (frequency above 0.001), which suggests that blood repertoires may reflect thyroid immune responses. In cross-validation, a model built on a 13 V-J signature told ophthalmopathy apart from stable hyperthyroidism with under 90% sensitivity and approximately 81% specificity, and in testing the same model reached 80%/75%. During validation, the model predicted progression to ophthalmopathy a median of approximately 7 months ahead of onset, with approximately 71% sensitivity and around 72% specificity. To identify distinguishing TCR V-J signatures, a discovery cohort of around 100 patients was used, comprising 40 to 45 with Graves' ophthalmopathy and 57 with stable Graves' hyperthyroidism. Prospective prediction of ophthalmopathy was tested in an independent validation cohort of 18 to 20 hyperthyroidism patients and 15 to 17 patients who later progressed to ophthalmopathy. The 80 to 100 discovery patients were randomly divided into training and test sets at a 7:3 ratio. In addition, the study compared T-cell repertoires in thyroid tissue and in blood from five to seven Graves' hyperthyroidism patients. After blood sampling, hyperthyroidism patients were treated with methimazole at a starting dose of 30 mg daily, and ophthalmopathy patients were treated with high-dose intravenous methylprednisolone. A second multiplex PCR round built the libraries, followed by size selection and purification. Libraries were sequenced paired-end with 100 bp reads on an Illumina HiSeq2000. Raw data were processed with SOAPnuke, discarding reads with adapters, uncalled bases, mean Phred below 15, or no exact constant-primer or identifier match. COPE v1.2.5 was used to merge the high-quality paired reads, and each unique nucleotide sequence was defined as a clonotype. Clonotypes were aligned to IMGT TRBV, TRBD and TRBJ reference segments using MiTCR v1.1. Analysis was restricted to V-J combinations with a frequency above 0.0001, which covered roughly 99% of repertoires. The TCS score was defined as the ratio of F50 (clonal expansion) to E x V (chaos), calculated using BLOSUM62-based TCRdist between CDR3 peptides within each V-J. Welch's t-statistics and random forest reduced 450 to 600 V-J features to 13, which were used in a naive Bayes classifier (R e1071). No statistical method was used to fix the sample size in advance, and group allocation was not hidden from the investigators. The paper reports TCR Vbeta CDR3 sequencing of over 130 peripheral blood samples: around 45 ophthalmopathy, roughly 74 hyperthyroidism and around 17 progressor patients.

The TCR comes from a man younger than 30 with Graves disease. Donor details come from another sample of the same person, matched by shared clones. The sequence links TRBV11-2 to TRBJ2-3; confidence is insufficient to name the D gene. The sample here was peripheral blood mononuclear cells (PBMCs), taken at new diagnosis, from a patient treated with antithyroid drugs. The DNA sequence reads TGTGCCAGCAGCTTAGTCGAACTTATGGCGCAGTATTTT. Translated, this is CASSLVELMAQYF.